What follows are 3 T cell receptor beta chains derived from one specimen sequenced in a study of cytomegalovirus exposure and HLA in healthy donors. Primers included in the PCR were 60 Vbeta and 13 Jbeta primers. The protocol was immunoSEQ multiplex PCR, while the TCRdb copy is restricted to in-frame clones and leaves out a portion. The sample carries under 200,000 clones, roughly 79% recorded once. Sequencing was carried out using PBMCs. These receptors all stem from a young man in good health and CMV-seronegative.

The chain couples TRBV6-5 to TRBJ2-7; D possibly corresponds to TRBD1 (6 bases). Germline CDR1 MNHEY, CDR2 SVGAGI. Trimming took 8 bases from V and 2 from J, leaving 10 bases between them. CDR3 length equals 12 residues. The CDR3 sequence is CASRSGAYEQYF. The CDR3 bases are TGTGCCAGCCGTTCAGGGGCCTACGAGCAGTACTTC.

For the CDR3, the DNA is TGTGCCAGCAGCGTAGAGACTTCCAGGGAGAACACTGAAGCTTTCTTT. Translation: CASSVETSRENTEAFF. J is TRBJ1-1 and V is TRBV9; weak D call: TRBD1 (5 bases). The V gene lost 0 bases and the J gene lost 1 base, with 13 bases spanning the gap. The germline V gene encodes CDR1 SGDLS and CDR2 YYNGEE. The CDR3 runs to 16 residues. The whole variable domain, filled in from reference TRBV9 and TRBJ1-1, reads DSGVTQTPKHLITATGQRVTLRCSPRSGDLSVYWYQQSLDQGLQFLIQYYNGEERAKGNILERFSAQQFPDLHSELNLSSLELGDSALYFCASSVETSRENTEAFFGQGTRLTVV.

This clone was counted once. The V call is TRBV7-6, the J call TRBJ2-7; TRBD2 agrees at 9 bases. The germline V gene encodes CDR1 SGHVS and CDR2 FNYEAQ. The V segment lost 3 bases and the J segment 2 bases; nucleotides outside the gene matches: 11. This CDR3 is 17 amino acids long. In DNA, the CDR3 is TGTGCCAGCAGCTTGCTTATGCCGGGACTAGCAGCCTACGAGCAGTACTTC. Encoded protein: CASSLLMPGLAAYEQYF. Drawing the rest from reference TRBV7-6 and TRBJ2-7, the complete variable domain is GAGVSQSPRYKVTKRGQDVALRCDPISGHVSLYWYRQALGQGPEFLTYFNYEAQQDKSGLPNDRFSAERPEGSISTLTIQRTEQRDSAMYRCASSLLMPGLAAYEQYFGPGTRLTVT.